The source of this TCR beta chain is a study of vaccination and CD4 T cells after COVID-19. The sample's treatment: roughly 10-day PBMC culture with coronavirus spike peptide pools or control peptides (ViraFEST assay). Notes on this clonotype: Antigen: not known. A junction boundary mismatches the germline segment, possibly from a read error.

Oncomine TCR Beta short-read sequencing was applied to DNA from cultured CD4+ T cells. TCRdb ran MiXCR on the PCR reads and lists one entry per CDR3 protein. The sample contains approximately 15,000 distinct CDR3 sequences, around 55% of which appear only once. Material: CD4+ T cells from blood, cultured in vitro. This clonotype originated in a human donor who had recovered from COVID-19.

The CDR3 DNA reads as TGTGCCAGCAGTCTGTTCTCGGGCCCACAAGCGACCCAGTACTTC. It specifies CASSLFSGPQATQYF. This chain connects TRBV6-2 or TRBV6-3 to TRBJ2-5; unclear D gene. This CDR3 is built from 15 residues. The V gene's germline CDR1 is MNHEY and CDR2 SVGEGT.